A selection of T cell receptor beta chains follows, all from one sample in a study of response to subunit inactivated influenza vaccine. TCRdb itself ran the RT-PCR reads through MiXCR, one entry per CDR3 protein. The sample lists roughly 500,000 distinct CDR3 sequences, around 21% seen once, with roughly 2.8% in the top ten. The same specimen was also included in a second study, on T cells expressing NK-cell markers.

Material: CD4+ T cells sorted from PBMCs, obtained roughly 13 days after vaccination. These TCRs come from a man aged 50-59 years who received an inactivated influenza vaccine. CDR3s include the opening cysteine and the closing phenylalanine or tryptophan. The D gene is left open where the match is weak. Clone size appears in some rows only: once, few, many, or a class for an expanded clone.

-	TRBD2	TRBV5-4	TRBJ2-1	TGTGCCAGCAGCCCTTGGACTAGCGGGAGTGATGAGCAGTTCTTC	CASSPWTSGSDEQFF
-	-	TRBV12-3/TRBV12-4	TRBJ2-5	TGTGCCAGCAGTTTAGAGTTCCAAGAGACCCAGTACTTC	CASSLEFQETQYF
few	-	TRBV24-1	TRBJ2-7	TGTGCCACCAGTGATGACAACAGGGACGAGCAGTACTTC	CATSDDNRDEQYF
-	-	TRBV24-1	TRBJ2-3	TGTGCCACCAGTGATCCCCAGGTCTTGGATACGCAGTATTTT	CATSDPQVLDTQYF
-	TRBD2	TRBV13	TRBJ2-7	TGTGCCAGCAGCCCTGATACTAGCGACGAGCAGTACTTC	CASSPDTSDEQYF
-	TRBD2	TRBV30	TRBJ2-7	TGTGCCTGGAGTAGACTAGCGGGAGTCCCCTACGAGCAGTACTTC	CAWSRLAGVPYEQYF
many	-	TRBV20-1	TRBJ2-1	TGCAGTGCCCCCAGTACGGGACTCCCCACGAATGAGCAGTTCTTC	CSAPSTGLPTNEQFF
-	-	TRBV4-1	TRBJ2-3	TGCGCCAGCAGGGAGAGGAGGGGGCCAGATACGCAGTATTTT	CASRERRGPDTQYF
-	TRBD2	TRBV19	TRBJ2-1	TGTGCCAGTAGTATAGATAGGAACGGGGGGATAAAGAAGCAGTTCTTC	CASSIDRNGGIKKQFF
many	TRBD2	TRBV6-1	TRBJ2-1	TGTGCCAGCACCTCGGGGGGGAACTCCTACAATGAGCAGTTCTTC	CASTSGGNSYNEQFF
few	-	TRBV20-1	TRBJ2-1	TGCAGTGCTAGAGGGGGGCAGGAGCAGTTCTTC	CSARGGQEQFF
few	-	TRBV20-1	TRBJ1-1	TGCAGTGTAGGGAGTGAGACTATGTTCACTGAAGCTTTCTTT	CSVGSETMFTEAFF
-	TRBD1	TRBV7-9	TRBJ2-3	TGTGCCAGCAGCTCGTTGACCGGGCTACAGGGGGCAGATACGCAGTATTTT	CASSSLTGLQGADTQYF
few	TRBD1	TRBV5-5	TRBJ1-4	TGTGCCAGCAGCTCGGAGACAGGGCCTAATGAAAAACTGTTTTTT	CASSSETGPNEKLFF
few	TRBD2	TRBV7-9	TRBJ2-7	TGTGCCAGCAGCCGGTTTGGGGGGGCCTACGAGCAGTACTTC	CASSRFGGAYEQYF
-	-	TRBV6-6	TRBJ2-3	TGTGCCAGCACCCACTTGGAGGCAGATACGCAGTATTTT	CASTHLEADTQYF
-	TRBD1	TRBV7-2	TRBJ1-2	TGTGCCAGCAGCCCAGGGGGGCGGATCTATGGCTACACCTTC	CASSPGGRIYGYTF